This TCR beta chain was obtained from a study of beta chain features in type 1 diabetes. For the study at large: Healthy donors and patients showed comparable age, gender and cell yields. Findings of the study overall: A definitive answer on HLA type influencing TCRB rearrangement was not reached here.

The entirety of the isolated RNA underwent reverse transcription, so expressed TCRB transcripts were sequenced. Sequencing was performed with immunoSEQ multiplex PCR; in TCRdb, only in-frame clones are kept and a portion is missing. The repertoire holds hundreds of thousands of clones, with 10% to 15% as singletons. The CDR3 sequence is 14 residues long. The trim removed 2 bases at V and 4 bases at J, leaving 4 bases unmatched. CDR1 and CDR2 from the germline V gene are MGHDK and SYGVNS. On this clone: Antigen: not known.

The source is a man aged 18 to 30 in good health. The chain joins TRBV25-1 to TRBJ2-5, with 7 positions matching TRBD1. Sequenced material: naive CD4+ T cells from blood. DNA of the CDR3: TGTGCCAGCAGTGAAGGGACAGTTCCAGAGACCCAGTACTTC. Its protein product is CASSEGTVPETQYF.